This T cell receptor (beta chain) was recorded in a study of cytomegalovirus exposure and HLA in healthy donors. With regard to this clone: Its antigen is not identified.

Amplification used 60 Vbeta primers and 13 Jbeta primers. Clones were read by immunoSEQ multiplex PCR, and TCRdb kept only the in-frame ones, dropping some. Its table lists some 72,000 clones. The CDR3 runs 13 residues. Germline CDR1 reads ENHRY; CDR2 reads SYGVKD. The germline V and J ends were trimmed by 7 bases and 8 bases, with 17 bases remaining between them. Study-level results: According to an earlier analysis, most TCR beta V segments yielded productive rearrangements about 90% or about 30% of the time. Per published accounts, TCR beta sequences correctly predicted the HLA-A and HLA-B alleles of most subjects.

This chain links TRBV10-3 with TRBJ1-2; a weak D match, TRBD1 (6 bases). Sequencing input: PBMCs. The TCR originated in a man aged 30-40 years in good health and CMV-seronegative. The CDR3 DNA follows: TGTGCCATCACCAGGACAGAACCTGAGGGCTACACCTTC. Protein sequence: CAITRTEPEGYTF.